These 10 T cell receptor beta chains came from one sample sequenced in a study of a mutant IDH1 vaccine in newly diagnosed glioma. The data were produced by immunoSEQ multiplex PCR, yet TCRdb's version contains in-frame clones alone and is incomplete. The table has tens of thousands of clones, approximately 93% seen once. Time point indicated: baseline, week 1 (first vaccination visit). Treatment described: pre-vaccination baseline after standard-of-care therapy. The sequencing here drew on PBMCs, taken from a glioma patient treated with radiotherapy, temozolomide or both. The receptor set was obtained from a man in his forties or fifties with glioma.

The rearrangement uses TRBV25-1 and TRBJ2-1; TRBD2 aligns across 7 bases. J was trimmed by 7 bases and V by 4 bases; bases with no gene match: 7. Per germline, CDR1 MGHDK and CDR2 SYGVNS. The CDR3 covers 14 residues. The DNA of the CDR3 is TGTGCCAGCAGTGCCAGCGGGACTATGAATGAGCAGTTCTTC. It yields the protein CASSASGTMNEQFF.

This sequence joins TRBV4-3 and TRBJ1-5, with TRBD1 matching over 8 bases. Unmatched junction bases numbered 7, after V lost 0 bases and J lost 3 bases. The CDR3 extends over 17 amino acids. The V gene's germline CDR1 is LGHNA and CDR2 YSLEER. The CDR3 DNA reads as TGCGCCAGCAGCCAAGACTGGACAGGGAGAACCAATCAGCCCCAGCATTTT. It yields the protein CASSQDWTGRTNQPQHF.

J is TRBJ1-5 and V is TRBV7-2; D gene uncertain. CDR1 SGHTA and CDR2 FQGNSA come from the germline V gene. The germline V and J ends were trimmed by 4 bases and 6 bases, with 16 bases remaining between them. This CDR3 spans 15 amino acids. The CDR3 DNA reads TGTGCCAGCAGCTCGCGCTTTGGAGCACTTCAGCCCCAGCATTTT. Amino acids: CASSSRFGALQPQHF.

J is TRBJ1-5 and V is TRBV30, with a possible D match to TRBD1 (5 bases). This CDR3 contains 18 residues. Germline V lookup: CDR1 GTSNPN, CDR2 SVGIG (reference sequence). V lost 5 bases, J lost 6 bases, and 29 bases lay in between. Written as DNA, the CDR3 is TGTGCCTGGGAAGTCCTCTTGGGCAGGGAATGGGGTAGTCAGCCCCAGCATTTT. Protein product: CAWEVLLGREWGSQPQHF.

The chain carries TRBV12-5 and TRBJ1-1; tentative D call: TRBD1 (6 bases). This CDR3 contains 13 residues. Looked up from germline, CDR1 is LGHNT and CDR2 is FRNRAP. Trimming shortened V by 7 bases and J by 4 bases, and 13 bases separated the two germline ends. CDR3 loop: CASAWTAATEAFF. The CDR3 region has the DNA TGTGCTAGTGCCTGGACAGCCGCCACTGAAGCTTTCTTT.

The chain joins TRBV11-3 to TRBJ2-7; no clear D. This CDR3 has 15 amino acids. CDR1 is SGHNT and CDR2 is YENEEA in the germline V gene. The ends were cut back, 0 bases at V and 3 bases at J, with 12 bases in the middle. Here the CDR3 reads CASSLDTVENYEQYF. The DNA of the CDR3 is TGTGCCAGCAGCTTAGATACGGTAGAAAACTACGAGCAGTACTTC.

The gene calls are TRBV15 and TRBJ2-3; 8 bases match TRBD2. The V gene end was trimmed by 9 bases and the J gene end by 6 bases; junction bases not matched to a gene: 14. Germline-derived CDR1 and CDR2 are LNHNV and YYDKDF (reference sequence). This CDR3 region has 15 residues. Here the CDR3 reads CATSASGGGKDTQYF. The DNA of the CDR3 is TGTGCCACTAGCGCGAGCGGCGGGGGGAAGGATACGCAGTATTTT.

Here the CDR3 reads CASSESNPTHSPLHF. CDR3 bases: TGTGCCAGCAGTGAATCAAACCCAACCCACTCACCCCTCCACTTT. The chain recombines TRBV25-1 with TRBJ1-6; no reliable D call. This CDR3 comprises 15 residues. Trimming took off 1 base at V and 10 bases at J, with 14 bases between the two ends. Germline loops: CDR1 MGHDK, CDR2 SYGVNS.

The chain employs TRBV5-4 and TRBJ1-4; 7 bases match TRBD1. Looked up from germline, CDR1 is SGHNT and CDR2 is YYREEE (reference sequence). Germline trimming cut 2 bases from V and 4 bases from J; bases unmatched to any gene: 2. CDR3 size: 14 residues. CDR3 sequence reads: CASSLGGVNEKLFF. Here the CDR3 DNA reads TGTGCCAGCAGCTTAGGGGGCGTTAATGAAAAACTGTTTTTT.

The chain is built from TRBV2 and TRBJ1-1, with D perhaps TRBD1 (5 bases). In germline, CDR1 is SNHLY, CDR2 FYNNEI. Trimming pared 3 bases from V and 6 bases from J, leaving 14 bases between. The CDR3 length is 14 residues. CDR3: CASSEGARGAEAFF. The CDR3, as DNA: TGTGCCAGCAGTGAGGGTGCCAGAGGGGCTGAAGCTTTCTTT. Complete variable domain (other parts from reference TRBV2 and TRBJ1-1): EPEVTQTPSHQVTQMGQEVILRCVPISNHLYFYWYRQILGQKVEFLVSFYNNEISEKSEIFDDQFSVERPDGSNFTLKIRSTKLEDSAMYFCASSEGARGAEAFFGQGTRLTVV.